This is a list of T cell receptor beta chains from one sample in a study of CD8+CD57+ T cells in acquired aplastic anemia. TCRdb reanalysed the reads using MiXCR and keeps one entry per CDR3 protein. The sample consists of some 200,000 distinct CDR3 sequences, about half of them appearing once. The source material was sorted CD4+, CD8+, or CD8+CD57+ T cells (not recorded which) from PBMCs. These receptors originate from a human donor with aplastic anemia. Each CDR3 is given with its conserved first and last residue. D genes are given only for firm matches. Clone size is shown for a subset of rows, as once, few, many or a class of expanded clone.

j_gene: TRBJ2-1
v_gene: TRBV10-1
abundance: many
d_gene: -
CDR3nt: TGCGCCAGCTCCTCAGGGTTTCGAAATGAGCAGTTCTTC
CDR3aa: CASSSGFRNEQFF

j_gene: TRBJ1-1
v_gene: TRBV7-8
abundance: many
d_gene: -
CDR3nt: TGTGCCAGCAGCCCCGCGCCACAGGTGAACACTGAAGCTTTCTTT
CDR3aa: CASSPAPQVNTEAFF

j_gene: TRBJ2-3
v_gene: TRBV15
abundance: -
d_gene: TRBD2
CDR3nt: TGTGCCACCAAGTTGTTGGCTAGCGGGGTGGATACGCAGTATTTT
CDR3aa: CATKLLASGVDTQYF

j_gene: TRBJ1-1
v_gene: TRBV10-3
abundance: -
d_gene: -
CDR3nt: TGTGCCATCAGTGGTCAGGTGAACACTGAAGCTTTCTTT
CDR3aa: CAISGQVNTEAFF

j_gene: TRBJ2-7
v_gene: TRBV5-4
abundance: many
d_gene: TRBD1
CDR3nt: TGTGCCAGCAGCCCCCCCGGGACAGGAGCCTACGAGCAGTACTTC
CDR3aa: CASSPPGTGAYEQYF

j_gene: TRBJ2-7
v_gene: TRBV2
abundance: many
d_gene: -
CDR3nt: TGTGCCAGCAGGGACTGGACAGCCTACGAGCAGTACTTC
CDR3aa: CASRDWTAYEQYF

j_gene: TRBJ2-7
v_gene: TRBV5-4
abundance: -
d_gene: TRBD1
CDR3nt: TGTGCCAGCCGTTTAAGGGGGCGAGCCCTCTACGAGCGGTACTTC
CDR3aa: CASRLRGRALYERYF

j_gene: TRBJ2-2
v_gene: TRBV15
abundance: many
d_gene: -
CDR3nt: TGTGCCACCAGCAGAGATCCACTAAATTTGGGGACCGGGGAGCTGTTTTTT
CDR3aa: CATSRDPLNLGTGELFF

j_gene: TRBJ1-3
v_gene: TRBV5-1
abundance: many
d_gene: -
CDR3nt: TGCGCCAGCAGCTTGGACCGAAACACCATATATTTT
CDR3aa: CASSLDRNTIYF

j_gene: TRBJ1-6
v_gene: TRBV9
abundance: few
d_gene: -
CDR3nt: TGTGCCAGCAGCGCCGACAGCGCCTCCTATAATTCACCCCTCCACTTT
CDR3aa: CASSADSASYNSPLHF

j_gene: TRBJ2-3
v_gene: TRBV7-9
abundance: -
d_gene: TRBD2
CDR3nt: TGTGCCACGCGGGGGGCAGATACGCAGTATTTT
CDR3aa: CATRGADTQYF

j_gene: TRBJ1-1
v_gene: TRBV7-3
abundance: -
d_gene: -
CDR3nt: TGTGCCAGCAGCGCGTCCGGGGTGAACACTGAAGCTTTCTTT
CDR3aa: CASSASGVNTEAFF

j_gene: TRBJ2-2
v_gene: TRBV25-1
abundance: -
d_gene: -
CDR3nt: TGTGCCAGCAGTGTAATGGCAGAGACCGGGGAGCTGTTTTTT
CDR3aa: CASSVMAETGELFF

j_gene: TRBJ1-5
v_gene: TRBV6-1
abundance: many
d_gene: -
CDR3nt: TGTGCCAGCAGTGTTATAAGCAATCAGCCCCAGCATTTT
CDR3aa: CASSVISNQPQHF

j_gene: TRBJ1-2
v_gene: TRBV6-1
abundance: few
d_gene: -
CDR3nt: TGTGCCAGCAGTTACGGGGGTAACTATGGCTACACCTTC
CDR3aa: CASSYGGNYGYTF

j_gene: TRBJ2-5
v_gene: TRBV15
abundance: -
d_gene: -
CDR3nt: TGTGCCACCAGCAGAAGAAAAGAGACCCAGTACTTC
CDR3aa: CATSRRKETQYF

j_gene: TRBJ2-2
v_gene: TRBV2
abundance: many
d_gene: TRBD1
CDR3nt: TGTGCCAGCAGTGCGAACAGGGGGCGCAGCACCGGGGAGCTGTTTTTT
CDR3aa: CASSANRGRSTGELFF

j_gene: TRBJ2-2
v_gene: TRBV2
abundance: many
d_gene: -
CDR3nt: TGTGCCAGCAGGGGGGGGCTGACATCGAACACCGGGGAGCTGTTTTTT
CDR3aa: CASRGGLTSNTGELFF

j_gene: TRBJ2-7
v_gene: TRBV7-9
abundance: -
d_gene: -
CDR3nt: TGTGCCAGCAGCCCTAGGACAGACTCTACGAGGCAGTACTTC
CDR3aa: CASSPRTDSTRQYF

j_gene: TRBJ2-3
v_gene: TRBV12-3/TRBV12-4
abundance: many
d_gene: -
CDR3nt: TGTGCCAGCAGTACCCGGACCTCGGGAGCAGATACGCAGTATTTT
CDR3aa: CASSTRTSGADTQYF